A single sample is the source of the 17 T cell receptor beta chains below, sequenced in a study of T cell responses to AZD1222 COVID-19 vaccine. Using immunoSEQ multiplex PCR, the repertoire was profiled, and TCRdb retains in-frame clones only, with some absent. The sample comprises tens of thousands of clones, 85% to 90% of which are singletons, and 10% to 13% rests with the top ten. Sequenced material: peripheral blood, taken on day 0 of MenACWY control vaccination. These receptors were taken from an adult in good health.

The V and J genes are TRBV6-5 and TRBJ2-3; D is possibly TRBD1 (5 bases). The CDR3 covers 15 residues. CDR1 and CDR2 (germline): MNHEY, SVGAGI. V gave up 9 bases and J gave up 6 bases, with 22 bases separating them. Written as DNA, the CDR3 is TGTGCCAGTAGACCCGCCAGGGCCGGATGGGATACGCAGTATTTT. Translating gives CASRPARAGWDTQYF.

The chain couples TRBV6-2 or TRBV6-3 to TRBJ1-1; no firm D call. This CDR3 has 15 residues. Germline V gene lookup returns CDR1 MNHEY and CDR2 SVGEGT. Trimming left V 0 bases short and J 5 bases short, with 13 bases between. The CDR3 loop reads CASSYSEAAVTEAFF. The CDR3 DNA is TGTGCCAGCAGTTACTCCGAAGCAGCTGTGACTGAAGCTTTCTTT.

The chain recombines TRBV24-1 with TRBJ2-6; D may be TRBD1 (5 bases). Deletions cut 7 bases from V and 0 bases from J, with 12 bases between. The CDR3 is 16 amino acids. The germline CDR1 and CDR2 sequences are KGHDR and SFDVKD. Written as DNA, the CDR3 is TGTGCCACCAGCCCGTCGACAGTCTCTGGGGCCAACGTCCTGACTTTC. Translation: CATSPSTVSGANVLTF.

This chain connects TRBV28 to TRBJ2-5; TRBD2 agrees at 11 bases. CDR1 is MDHEN, CDR2 SYDVKM, per germline. V trimming: 4 bases; J trimming: 4 bases; junction bases outside the gene matches: 8. CDR3 length equals 16 residues. DNA of the CDR3: TGTGCCAGCAGTTCCGCGGGACTAGCGGTCCCAGAGACCCAGTACTTC. Protein sequence: CASSSAGLAVPETQYF.

This clone was counted between two and nine times. V and J are TRBV9 and TRBJ2-6; perhaps TRBD1 as D (5 bases). There are 15 residues in the CDR3. V gave up 3 bases and J gave up 4 bases, with 11 bases separating them. Germline V gene sequence: CDR1 SGDLS, CDR2 YYNGEE. The chain's CDR3 is CASSAAQGGANVLTF. In nucleotides, the CDR3 is TGTGCCAGCAGCGCCGCCCAGGGAGGGGCCAACGTCCTGACTTTC.

This clone was seen only a few times. The chain has TRBV9 and TRBJ2-3; D not certain. Germline V gene lookup returns CDR1 SGDLS and CDR2 YYNGEE. The V and J ends lost 4 bases and 1 base respectively, with 10 bases between them. The CDR3 runs 14 residues. The CDR3 reads CASSLPGGTDTQYF. The CDR3 nucleotides are TGTGCCAGCAGCCTGCCCGGCGGCACAGATACGCAGTATTTT.

The V call is TRBV5-1, the J call TRBJ1-2; 7 nucleotides match TRBD1. Germline CDR1 is SGHRS and CDR2 is YFSETQ. This CDR3 spans 12 amino acids. V lost 5 bases to trimming and J lost 4 bases; unmatched junction nucleotides: 2. Here the CDR3 DNA reads TGCGCCAGCAGAGCAGGGGGCTATGGCTACACCTTC. As protein: CASRAGGYGYTF.

The chain's CDR3 is CASSFAQTPYTEAFF. As DNA, the CDR3 is TGTGCCAGCAGTTTCGCCCAGACACCTTACACTGAAGCTTTCTTT. The gene calls are TRBV6-2 or TRBV6-3 and TRBJ1-1; D is ambiguous. Germline V gene data show CDR1 as MNHEY and CDR2 as SVGEGT. CDR3 size: 15 residues. Deletions cut 4 bases from V and 3 bases from J, with 15 bases between.

This chain links TRBV14 with TRBJ2-3; possible D gene TRBD2, 7 bases. CDR1 and CDR2 from the germline V gene are SGHDN and FVKESK. CDR3 length equals 17 residues. The V and J ends lost 3 bases and 2 bases respectively, with 18 bases between them. The CDR3 nucleotides are TGTGCCAGCAGCCACCTCTCGGGGGGCCGGGCCACAGATACGCAGTATTTT. Translation: CASSHLSGGRATDTQYF.

V and J are TRBV19 and TRBJ1-3; 8 nucleotides match TRBD1. The CDR3 runs to 15 residues. Germline loops: CDR1 LNHDA, CDR2 SQIVND (reference sequence). J gave up 8 bases and V 10 bases, and 16 bases lay outside the gene matches. CDR3 sequence: CATDTKAGGWDTIYF. In nucleotides, the CDR3 is TGTGCCACCGATACCAAAGCAGGGGGCTGGGACACCATATATTTT.

CDR3 coding DNA: TGCAGCGCAGGGATGATCAATCAGCCCCAGCATTTT. This sequence encodes CSAGMINQPQHF. The chain has TRBV29-1 and TRBJ1-5, with a tentative D call TRBD1 (5 bases). The V and J ends lost 7 bases and 3 bases respectively, with 10 bases between them. Germline V gives CDR1 SQVTM, CDR2 ANQGSEA. CDR3 length: 12 residues.

The chain is built from TRBV6-5 and TRBJ1-4; 9 bases line up with TRBD1. The CDR3 loop spans 14 amino acids. Unmatched junction bases numbered 4, after V lost 4 bases and J lost 7 bases. Per germline, CDR1 MNHEY and CDR2 SVGAGI. The CDR3, as DNA: TGTGCCAGCAGTTGGGACAGGGTCAGTGAAAAACTGTTTTTT. It encodes CASSWDRVSEKLFF.

This clone was picked up one time. The chain combines TRBV5-1 with TRBJ2-7; D possibly corresponds to TRBD2 (5 bases). This CDR3 region has 13 residues. Trimming pared 4 bases from V and 2 bases from J, leaving 10 bases between. CDR1 and CDR2 (germline): SGHRS, YFSETQ. CDR3 protein: CASSGPGTYEQYF. The CDR3 DNA is TGCGCCAGCAGCGGTCCGGGGACCTACGAGCAGTACTTC.

This clone has only one observation. The rearrangement joins TRBV5-4 to TRBJ1-6, with 10 bases fitting TRBD1. The CDR3 spans 15 residues. Losses at the gene ends were 1 base for V and 10 bases for J; bases not matched to a gene: 5. CDR1 SGHNT and CDR2 YYREEE come from the germline V gene (reference sequence). This CDR3 reads CASSLTGTGDSPLHF. The CDR3 region has the DNA TGTGCCAGCAGCTTGACCGGGACAGGGGACTCACCCCTCCACTTT.

This clone qualifies as medium-sized. This rearrangement joins TRBV7-9 to TRBJ2-3; either TRBD1 or TRBD2 may supply D (5 bases each). V shed 2 bases and J shed 1 base, with 10 bases lying between them. Germline CDR1 is SEHNR and CDR2 is FQNEAQ (reference sequence). The CDR3 covers 15 residues. CDR3 DNA: TGTGCCAGCAGCTTAAGGGGAGCGGGCACAGATACGCAGTATTTT. This sequence encodes CASSLRGAGTDTQYF.

The chain links TRBV2 to TRBJ1-1; 10 nucleotides agree with TRBD1. Germline values: CDR1 SNHLY, CDR2 FYNNEI. V trimming: 2 bases; J trimming: 4 bases; junction bases outside the gene matches: 1. The CDR3 covers 14 residues. CDR3 residues: CASSEWDRGTEAFF. The CDR3 bases are TGTGCCAGCAGTGAATGGGACAGGGGCACTGAAGCTTTCTTT.

This chain connects TRBV9 to TRBJ1-2; 7 bases are shared with TRBD1. The germline V gene has CDR1 SGDLS and CDR2 YYNGEE. Germline trimming cut 2 bases from V and 6 bases from J; bases unmatched to any gene: 7. The CDR3 is 14 amino acids. As DNA, the CDR3 is TGTGCCAGCAGCGTGGCGACAGGGCAAAATGGCTACACCTTC. This sequence encodes CASSVATGQNGYTF.